Following are 6 T cell receptor beta chains from one sample sequenced in a study of regulatory T cells in long-lasting Graves disease. For TCR beta, libraries came from iRepertoire HTBI primers and Arm-PCR of CDR3 regions. TCRdb reprocessed the multiplex PCR reads with MiXCR, giving one entry per CDR3 protein. The table records around 460,000 distinct CDR3 sequences, about 20% of them present only once. Time point indicated: persistent/refractory GD, antithyroid drugs over 5 years with positive TRAb. From RNA extracted from PBMCs, the TCR library was made. Sequenced material: peripheral blood mononuclear cells (PBMCs), taken when the disease was refractory, from a patient treated with antithyroid drugs. These receptor sequences come from a female donor with Graves disease.

The chain combines TRBV7-9 with TRBJ2-3; D gene ambiguous. CDR3 size: 13 residues. Trimming stripped 6 bases from V and 2 bases from J, with 9 bases between. Germline V gives CDR1 SEHNR, CDR2 FQNEAQ (reference sequence). The CDR3 sequence: CASSMQDTDTQYF. The CDR3 DNA reads as TGTGCCAGCAGTATGCAGGACACAGATACGCAGTATTTT. Supplemented by reference TRBV7-9 and TRBJ2-3, the full variable domain reads DTGVSQNPRHKITKRGQNVTFRCDPISEHNRLYWYRQTLGQGPEFLTYFQNEAQLEKSRLLSDRFSAERPKGSFSTLEIQRTEQGDSAMYLCASSMQDTDTQYFGPGTRLTVL.

Ten or more counts support this clonotype. The chain is built from TRBV20-1 and TRBJ2-7, with D possibly matching TRBD2 (6 bases). V gave up 3 bases and J gave up 2 bases, with 20 bases separating them. CDR3 length equals 16 residues. CDR1 and CDR2 (germline): DFQATT, SNEGSKA (reference sequence). CDR3 loop: CSASRGLSGFPYEQYF. Written as DNA, the CDR3 is TGCAGTGCTAGCCGGGGATTGAGCGGGTTTCCCTACGAGCAGTACTTC.

This clonotype was recorded a few times. V is TRBV30 and J is TRBJ2-2; D is uncertain. Germline lookup yields CDR1 GTSNPN and CDR2 SVGIG (reference sequence). V was cut by 4 bases and J by 4 bases, with 10 bases left in between. The CDR3 totals 13 residues. CDR3 region: CAWTETSTGELFF. The CDR3 nucleotides are TGTGCCTGGACGGAAACGAGCACCGGGGAGCTGTTTTTT. Variable domain in full (rest from reference TRBV30 and TRBJ2-2): SQTIHQWPATLVQPVGSPLSLECTVEGTSNPNLYWYRQAAGRGLQLLFYSVGIGQISSEVPQNLSASRPQDRQFILSSKKLLLSDSGFYLCAWTETSTGELFFGEGSRLTVL.

The table lists this clonotype with many counts. The chain has TRBV7-8 and TRBJ1-5; tentatively, D is TRBD1 (6 bases). The ends were cut back, 4 bases at V and 2 bases at J, with 12 bases in the middle. The germline V gene has CDR1 SGHVS and CDR2 FQNEAQ. This CDR3 spans 15 amino acids. CDR3 sequence (DNA): TGTGCCAGCAGCTCGGACAGAGTCGGCAATCAGCCCCAGCATTTT. Its protein product is CASSSDRVGNQPQHF.

The genes are TRBV5-1 and TRBJ1-1, with D unclear. CDR3 length equals 20 residues. Germline V gene sequence: CDR1 SGHRS, CDR2 YFSETQ. V lost 4 bases and J lost 4, with 32 bases in between. This CDR3 is CASSEELNIPPQALSTEAFF. CDR3 coding DNA: TGCGCCAGCAGCGAGGAACTTAACATACCCCCCCAGGCGTTGAGCACTGAAGCTTTCTTT.

In its sample, this clonotype was seen many times. This chain joins TRBV28 and TRBJ1-1; D is unresolved. Germline assignment: CDR1 MDHEN and CDR2 SYDVKM. The CDR3 sequence is 10 residues long. Trimming pared 7 bases from V and 6 bases from J, leaving 6 bases between. CDR3 loop: CASIAAEAFF. The CDR3 nucleotides are TGTGCCAGCATTGCGGCTGAAGCTTTCTTT.